These 5 T cell receptor beta chains share one sample of origin, sequenced in a study of blood T cell repertoires in COVID-19. Measured with immunoSEQ multiplex PCR; TCRdb has only the in-frame clones, and not every one. The sample shows 110,000 or so clones, nearly 90% of them seen only once. Specimen: peripheral blood. The receptors originated from a woman aged 70-85 years who had recovered from COVID-19.

The V call is TRBV27, the J call TRBJ2-7, with D perhaps TRBD1 (6 bases). This CDR3 is built from 14 residues. V was pared by 6 bases and J by 1 base, with 13 bases between. The V gene's germline CDR1 is MNHEY and CDR2 SMNVEV (reference sequence). CDR3: CASSFDRLSYEQYF. As DNA, the CDR3 is TGTGCCAGCAGCTTCGACAGGCTTTCCTACGAGCAGTACTTC.

This sequence joins TRBV6-2 or TRBV6-3 and TRBJ1-5, with D maybe TRBD1 (5 bases). V lost 0 bases to trimming and J lost 7 bases, with 13 bases between them. The CDR3 extends over 15 amino acids. Per germline, CDR1 MNHEY and CDR2 SVGEGT. The CDR3 region has the DNA TGTGCCAGCAGTTACTCGGCCGTTTGGGGCCAGCCCCAGCATTTT. It specifies CASSYSAVWGQPQHF.

The CDR3 loop is CASSSLGGALWFF. Written as DNA, the CDR3 is TGCGCCAGCAGCTCCCTCGGAGGAGCACTGTGGTTCTTC. The gene calls are TRBV5-1 and TRBJ2-1, with a weak D call TRBD2 (5 bases). V dropped 3 bases and J dropped 15 bases, with 19 bases sitting between them. The CDR3 totals 13 residues. CDR1 is SGHRS, CDR2 YFSETQ, per germline.

This clone was seen more than once but under ten times. CDR3 sequence reads: CASSISGTSGSSYEQYF. In nucleotides, the CDR3 is TGTGCCAGTAGTATATCCGGGACTAGCGGGAGCTCCTACGAGCAGTACTTC. The chain recombines TRBV19 with TRBJ2-7; TRBD2 agrees at 14 bases. Germline V gene lookup returns CDR1 LNHDA and CDR2 SQIVND (reference sequence). Unmatched junction bases numbered 3, after V lost 2 bases and J lost 0 bases. The CDR3 extends over 17 amino acids.

The V gene is TRBV7-2, the J gene TRBJ1-1; D is possibly TRBD1 (6 bases). V dropped 2 bases and J dropped 0 bases, with 10 bases sitting between them. The CDR3 is 15 amino acids. CDR1 and CDR2 (germline): SGHTA, FQGNSA. In DNA form, the CDR3 reads TGTGCCAGCAGCTTACTGGGACATATGAACACTGAAGCTTTCTTT. Its protein product is CASSLLGHMNTEAFF.